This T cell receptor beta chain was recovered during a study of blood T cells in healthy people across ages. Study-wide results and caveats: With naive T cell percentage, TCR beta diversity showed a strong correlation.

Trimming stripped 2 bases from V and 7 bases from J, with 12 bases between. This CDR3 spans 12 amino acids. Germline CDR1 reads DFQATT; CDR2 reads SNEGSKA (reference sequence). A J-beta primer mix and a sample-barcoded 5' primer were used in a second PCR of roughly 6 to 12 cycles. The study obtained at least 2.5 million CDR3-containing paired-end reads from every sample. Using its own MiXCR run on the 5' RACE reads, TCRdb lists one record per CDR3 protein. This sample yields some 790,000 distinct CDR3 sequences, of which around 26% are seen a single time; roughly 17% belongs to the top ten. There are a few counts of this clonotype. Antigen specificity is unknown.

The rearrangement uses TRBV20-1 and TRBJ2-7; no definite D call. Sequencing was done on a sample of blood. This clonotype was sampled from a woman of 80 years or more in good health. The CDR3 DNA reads TGCAGTGCTAGACAGAATTACAATGAGCAGTACTTC. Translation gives CSARQNYNEQYF.